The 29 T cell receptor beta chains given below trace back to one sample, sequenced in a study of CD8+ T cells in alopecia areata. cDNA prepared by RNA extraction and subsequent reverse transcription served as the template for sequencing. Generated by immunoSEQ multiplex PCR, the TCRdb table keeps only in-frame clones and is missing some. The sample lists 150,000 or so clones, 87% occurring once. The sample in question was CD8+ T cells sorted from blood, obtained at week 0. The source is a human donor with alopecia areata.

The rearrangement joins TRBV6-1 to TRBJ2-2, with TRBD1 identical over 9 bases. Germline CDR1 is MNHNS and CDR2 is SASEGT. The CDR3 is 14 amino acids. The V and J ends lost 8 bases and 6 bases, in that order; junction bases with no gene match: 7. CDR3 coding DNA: TGTGCCAGCGGCACAGGGGGCCTTCCCGGGGAGCTGTTTTTT. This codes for CASGTGGLPGELFF.

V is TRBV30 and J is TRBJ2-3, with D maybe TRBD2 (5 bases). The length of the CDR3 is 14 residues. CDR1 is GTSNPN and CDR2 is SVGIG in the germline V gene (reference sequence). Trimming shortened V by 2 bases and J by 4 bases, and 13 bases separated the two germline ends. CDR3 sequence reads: CAWSWWETSDTQYF. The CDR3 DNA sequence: TGTGCCTGGAGTTGGTGGGAGACTTCAGATACGCAGTATTTT.

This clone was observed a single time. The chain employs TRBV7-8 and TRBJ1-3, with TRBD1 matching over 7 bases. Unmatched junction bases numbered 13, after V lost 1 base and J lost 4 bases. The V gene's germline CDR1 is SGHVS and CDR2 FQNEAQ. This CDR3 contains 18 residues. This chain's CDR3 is CASSLDSVGGGEGNTIYF. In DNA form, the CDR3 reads TGTGCCAGCAGCTTAGACAGTGTTGGAGGGGGCGAAGGAAACACCATATATTTT.

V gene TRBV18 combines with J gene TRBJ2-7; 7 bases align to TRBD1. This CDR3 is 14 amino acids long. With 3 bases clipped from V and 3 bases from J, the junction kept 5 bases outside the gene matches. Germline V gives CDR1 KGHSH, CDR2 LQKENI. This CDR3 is CASSPTGTVYEQYF. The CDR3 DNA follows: TGTGCCAGCTCACCTACCGGGACAGTCTACGAGCAGTACTTC.

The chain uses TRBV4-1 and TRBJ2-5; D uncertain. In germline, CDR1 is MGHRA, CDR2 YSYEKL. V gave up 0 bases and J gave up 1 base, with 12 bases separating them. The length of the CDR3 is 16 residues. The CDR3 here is CASSQERVSSQETQYF. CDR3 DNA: TGCGCCAGCAGCCAAGAAAGGGTTTCGAGCCAAGAGACCCAGTACTTC.

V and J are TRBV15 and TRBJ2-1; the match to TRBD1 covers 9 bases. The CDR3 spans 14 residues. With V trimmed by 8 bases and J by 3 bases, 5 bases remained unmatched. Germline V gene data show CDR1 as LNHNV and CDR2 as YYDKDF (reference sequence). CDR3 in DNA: TGTGCCACCGAGCTGGGACAGGGCTACAATGAGCAGTTCTTC. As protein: CATELGQGYNEQFF. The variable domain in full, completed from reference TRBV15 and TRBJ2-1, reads DAMVIQNPRYQVTQFGKPVTLSCSQTLNHNVMYWYQQKSSQAPKLLFHYYDKDFNNEADTPDNFQSRRPNTSFCFLDIRSPGLGDTAMYLCATELGQGYNEQFFGPGTRLTVL.

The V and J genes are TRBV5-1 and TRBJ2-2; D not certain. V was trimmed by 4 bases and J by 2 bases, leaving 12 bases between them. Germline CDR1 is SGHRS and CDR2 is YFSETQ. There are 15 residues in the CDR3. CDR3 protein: CASSPALLNTGELFF. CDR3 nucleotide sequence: TGCGCCAGCAGCCCGGCCCTTTTAAACACCGGGGAGCTGTTTTTT.

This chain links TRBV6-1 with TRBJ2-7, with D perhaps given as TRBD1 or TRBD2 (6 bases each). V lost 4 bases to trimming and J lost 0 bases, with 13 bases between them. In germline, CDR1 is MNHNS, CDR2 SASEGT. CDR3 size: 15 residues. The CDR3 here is CASSGGDNLSYEQYF. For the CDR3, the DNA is TGTGCCAGCAGTGGGGGGGACAATCTCTCCTACGAGCAGTACTTC.

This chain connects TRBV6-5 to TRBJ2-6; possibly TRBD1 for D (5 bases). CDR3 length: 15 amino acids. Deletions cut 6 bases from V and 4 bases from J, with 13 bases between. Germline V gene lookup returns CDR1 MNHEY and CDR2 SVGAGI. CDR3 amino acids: CASRLHTGGANVLTF. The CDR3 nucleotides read TGTGCCAGCAGACTCCACACAGGAGGGGCCAACGTCCTGACTTTC.

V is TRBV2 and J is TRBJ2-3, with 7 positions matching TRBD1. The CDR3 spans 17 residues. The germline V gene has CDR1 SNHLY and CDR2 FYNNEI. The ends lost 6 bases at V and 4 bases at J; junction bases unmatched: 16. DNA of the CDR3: TGTGCCAGCAGCGAGACTTTAACAGGGGTGCGGGCAGATACGCAGTATTTT. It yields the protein CASSETLTGVRADTQYF.

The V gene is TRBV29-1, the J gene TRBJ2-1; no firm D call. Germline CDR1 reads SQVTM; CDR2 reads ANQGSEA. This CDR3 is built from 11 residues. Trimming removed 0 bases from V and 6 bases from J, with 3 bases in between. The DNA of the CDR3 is TGCAGCGTTGAAGAGACCAATGAGCAGTTCTTC. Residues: CSVEETNEQFF.

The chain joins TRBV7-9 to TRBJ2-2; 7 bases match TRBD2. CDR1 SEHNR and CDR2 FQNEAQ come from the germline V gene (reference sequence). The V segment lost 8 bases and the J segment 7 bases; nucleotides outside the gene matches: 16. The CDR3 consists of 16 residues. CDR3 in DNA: TGTGCCAGCCCATTGGGTACCAGCGGGACTGGCGGGGAGCTGTTTTTT. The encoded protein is CASPLGTSGTGGELFF. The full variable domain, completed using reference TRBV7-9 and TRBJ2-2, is DTGVSQNPRHKITKRGQNVTFRCDPISEHNRLYWYRQTLGQGPEFLTYFQNEAQLEKSRLLSDRFSAERPKGSFSTLEIQRTEQGDSAMYLCASPLGTSGTGGELFFGEGSRLTVL.

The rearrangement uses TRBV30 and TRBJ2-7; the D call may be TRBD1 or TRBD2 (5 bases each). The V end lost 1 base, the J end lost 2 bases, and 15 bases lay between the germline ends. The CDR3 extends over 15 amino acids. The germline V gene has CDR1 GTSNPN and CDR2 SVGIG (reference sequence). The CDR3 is CAWSAPRDGAYEQYF. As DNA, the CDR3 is TGTGCCTGGAGTGCCCCCCGGGACGGTGCCTACGAGCAGTACTTC.

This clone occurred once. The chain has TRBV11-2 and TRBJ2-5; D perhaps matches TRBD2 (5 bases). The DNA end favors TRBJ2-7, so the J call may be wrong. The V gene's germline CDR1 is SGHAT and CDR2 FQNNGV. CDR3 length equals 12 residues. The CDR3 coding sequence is TGTGCCAGCAGCTTGGGGAGCTACGAGCAGTACTTC. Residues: CASSLGSYEQYF.

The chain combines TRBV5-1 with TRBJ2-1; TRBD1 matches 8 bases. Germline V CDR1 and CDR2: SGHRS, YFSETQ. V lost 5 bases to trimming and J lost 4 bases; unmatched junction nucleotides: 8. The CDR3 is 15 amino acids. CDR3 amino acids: CASRPRTGFYNEQFF. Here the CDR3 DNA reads TGCGCCAGCAGACCGAGGACAGGGTTTTACAATGAGCAGTTCTTC.

The CDR3 region is CASSPGGTPTYEQYF. The CDR3 DNA reads as TGTGCCAGCAGCCCGGGGGGGACGCCGACCTACGAGCAGTACTTC. The V gene is TRBV11-1, the J gene TRBJ2-7; 8 nucleotides align to TRBD2. This CDR3 is built from 15 residues. J lost 2 bases, V lost 5 bases, and 8 bases had no gene match. Germline CDR1 is SGHAT and CDR2 is FQDESV (reference sequence).

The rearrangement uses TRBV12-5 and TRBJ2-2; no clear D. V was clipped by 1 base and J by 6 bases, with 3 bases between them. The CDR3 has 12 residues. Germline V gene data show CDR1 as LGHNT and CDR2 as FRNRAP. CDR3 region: CASGLGAGELFF. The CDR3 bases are TGTGCTAGTGGTTTGGGTGCCGGGGAGCTGTTTTTT.

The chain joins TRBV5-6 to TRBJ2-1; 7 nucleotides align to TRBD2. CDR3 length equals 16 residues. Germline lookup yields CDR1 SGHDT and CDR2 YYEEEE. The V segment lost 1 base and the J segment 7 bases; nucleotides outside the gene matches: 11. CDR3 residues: CASSLWFGGRINEQFF. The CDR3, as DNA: TGTGCCAGCAGCTTGTGGTTTGGCGGGAGAATAAATGAGCAGTTCTTC. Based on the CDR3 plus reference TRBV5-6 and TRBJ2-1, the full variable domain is DAGVTQSPTHLIKTRGQQVTLRCSPKSGHDTVSWYQQALGQGPQFIFQYYEEEERQRGNFPDRFSGHQFPNYSSELNVNALLLGDSALYLCASSLWFGGRINEQFFGPGTRLTVL.

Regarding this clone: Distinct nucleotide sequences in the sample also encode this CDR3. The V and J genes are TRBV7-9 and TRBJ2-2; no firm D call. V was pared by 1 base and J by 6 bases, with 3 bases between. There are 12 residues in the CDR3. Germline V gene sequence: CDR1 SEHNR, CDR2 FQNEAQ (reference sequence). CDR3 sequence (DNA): TGTGCCAGCAGCTTAGGCGCCGGGGAGCTGTTTTTT. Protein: CASSLGAGELFF.

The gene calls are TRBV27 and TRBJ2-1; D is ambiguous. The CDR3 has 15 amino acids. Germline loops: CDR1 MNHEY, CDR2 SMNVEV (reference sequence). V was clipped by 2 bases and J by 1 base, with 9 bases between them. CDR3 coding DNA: TGTGCCAGCAGTTTAGGTCTGGGATCCTACAATGAGCAGTTCTTC. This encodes CASSLGLGSYNEQFF.

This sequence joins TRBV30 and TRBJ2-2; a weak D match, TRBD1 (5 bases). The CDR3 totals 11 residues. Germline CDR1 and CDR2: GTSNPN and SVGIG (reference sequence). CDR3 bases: TGTGCTCAGGGAAACACCGGGGAGCTGTTTTTT. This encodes CAQGNTGELFF. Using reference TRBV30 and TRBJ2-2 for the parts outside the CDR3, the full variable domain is SQTIHQWPATLVQPVGSPLSLECTVEGTSNPNLYWYRQAAGRGLQLLFYSVGIGQISSEVPQNLSASRPQDRQFILSSKKLLLSDSGFYLCAQGNTGELFFGEGSRLTVL.

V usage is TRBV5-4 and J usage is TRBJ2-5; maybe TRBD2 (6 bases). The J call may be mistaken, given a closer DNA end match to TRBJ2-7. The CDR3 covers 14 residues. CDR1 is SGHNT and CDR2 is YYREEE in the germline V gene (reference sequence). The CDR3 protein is CASSLSTGAYEQYF. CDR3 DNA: TGTGCCAGCAGCTTGTCTACGGGGGCCTACGAGCAGTACTTC.

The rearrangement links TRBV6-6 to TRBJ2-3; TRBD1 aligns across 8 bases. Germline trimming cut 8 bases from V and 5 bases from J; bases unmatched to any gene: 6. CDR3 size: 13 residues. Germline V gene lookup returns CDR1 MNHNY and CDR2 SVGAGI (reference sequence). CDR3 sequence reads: CASGQGAGDTQYF. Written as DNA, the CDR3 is TGTGCCAGCGGCCAGGGGGCAGGAGATACGCAGTATTTT.

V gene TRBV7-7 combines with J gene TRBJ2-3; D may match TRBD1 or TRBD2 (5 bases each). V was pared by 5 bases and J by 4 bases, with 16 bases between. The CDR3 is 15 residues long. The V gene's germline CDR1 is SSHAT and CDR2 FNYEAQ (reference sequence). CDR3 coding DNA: TGTGCCAGCAGCCCACTTGGGGGTATCGCAGATACGCAGTATTTT. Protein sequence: CASSPLGGIADTQYF.

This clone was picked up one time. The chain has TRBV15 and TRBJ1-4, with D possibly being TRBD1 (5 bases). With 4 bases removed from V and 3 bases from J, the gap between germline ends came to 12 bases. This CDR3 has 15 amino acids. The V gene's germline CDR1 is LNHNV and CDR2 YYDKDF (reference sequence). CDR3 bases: TGTGCCACCAGCACCGATCGGGGGGCTAATGAAAAACTGTTTTTT. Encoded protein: CATSTDRGANEKLFF.

The CDR3 is CSVEGLAGGYEQYF. The CDR3 DNA reads as TGCAGCGTTGAAGGTCTAGCGGGAGGGTACGAGCAGTACTTC. V usage is TRBV29-1 and J usage is TRBJ2-7; 12 bases fit TRBD2. The CDR3 is 14 residues long. J gave up 4 bases and V 1 base, and 2 bases lay outside the gene matches. CDR1 is SQVTM and CDR2 is ANQGSEA in the germline V gene.

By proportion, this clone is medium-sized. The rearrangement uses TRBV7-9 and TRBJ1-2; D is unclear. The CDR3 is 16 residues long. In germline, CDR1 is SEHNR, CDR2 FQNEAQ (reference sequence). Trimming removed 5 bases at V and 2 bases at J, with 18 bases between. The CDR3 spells CASSPHPADFNYGYTF. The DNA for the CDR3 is TGTGCCAGCAGCCCCCACCCCGCAGATTTCAACTATGGCTACACCTTC.

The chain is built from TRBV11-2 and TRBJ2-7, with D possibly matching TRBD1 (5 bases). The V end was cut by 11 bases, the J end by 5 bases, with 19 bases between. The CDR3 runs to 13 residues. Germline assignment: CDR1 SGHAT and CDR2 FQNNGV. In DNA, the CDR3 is TGTGCCGGCGGCCCGCCGGTGGGGCACGAGCAGTACTTC. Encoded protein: CAGGPPVGHEQYF. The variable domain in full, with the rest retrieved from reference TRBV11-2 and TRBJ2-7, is EAGVAQSPRYKIIEKRQSVAFWCNPISGHATLYWYQQILGQGPKLLIQFQNNGVVDDSQLPKDRFSAERLKGVDSTLKIQPAKLEDSAVYLCAGGPPVGHEQYFGPGTRLTVT.

CDR3 nucleotide sequence: TGTGCCAGCATCGCCGACAGCCAAGAGACCCAGTACTTC. This encodes CASIADSQETQYF. This rearrangement joins TRBV7-9 to TRBJ2-5; the D gene is possibly TRBD1 (5 bases). With 7 bases removed from V and 1 base from J, the gap between germline ends came to 10 bases. In germline, CDR1 is SEHNR, CDR2 FQNEAQ (reference sequence). There are 13 residues in the CDR3.